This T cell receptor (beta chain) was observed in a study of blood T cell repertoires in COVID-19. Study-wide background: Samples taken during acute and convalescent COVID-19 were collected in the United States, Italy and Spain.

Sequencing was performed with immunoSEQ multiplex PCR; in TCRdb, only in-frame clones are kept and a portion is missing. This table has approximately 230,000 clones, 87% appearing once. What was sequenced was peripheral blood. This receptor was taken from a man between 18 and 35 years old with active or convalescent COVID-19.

The CDR3 is CASSAAENTGELFF. CDR3 in DNA: TGTGCCAGCAGTGCCGCAGAAAACACCGGGGAGCTGTTTTTT. The rearrangement joins TRBV25-1 to TRBJ2-2, with D uncertain. Germline V gene sequence: CDR1 MGHDK, CDR2 SYGVNS. V shed 4 bases and J shed 2 bases, with 8 bases lying between them. The CDR3 contains 14 residues.